Included here is one T cell receptor (beta chain) sequence, with context. This sample stems from a study of tumor and adjacent non-tumor tissue in lung cancer. Study in general: About 4.2 million productive TCRbeta reads were obtained per sample on average.

No cell sorting was done before RNA was extracted from the tissue. The CDR3 sequence is 19 residues long. V lost 2 bases to trimming and J lost 1 base, with 22 bases between them. Germline CDR1 is MNHNY and CDR2 is SVGAGI (reference sequence). The library came from three nested PCR rounds adapted from ARM-PCR protocols. Using its own MiXCR run on the multiplex PCR reads, TCRdb lists one record per CDR3 protein. Among around 99,000 distinct CDR3 sequences listed, 60% to 80% were seen once. The sequence was collected from a woman between 55 and 75 years old with non-small cell lung cancer. Input material: lung tumor tissue. The rearrangement joins TRBV6-6 to TRBJ2-3, with D maybe TRBD1 (5 bases). The CDR3 DNA reads TGTGCCAGCAGTTACACGCTAAAGATGTTAGCAGGGCGCACAGATACGCAGTATTTT. The encoded protein is CASSYTLKMLAGRTDTQYF.